These 9 T cell receptor beta chains originate from one sample sequenced in a study of blood T cell repertoires in COVID-19 (dated by TCRdb to the early 2020s). Library preparation employed the immunoSEQ multiplex PCR assay. The table was pulled from immuneACCESS by TCRdb, which kept in-frame rearrangements only. Such tables lose some clones; where checked, under half of the loss comes from unresolved V genes, and the rest has no known cause. The sample table lists over 70,000 clones, roughly 88% of them with a count of one. The ten most abundant clones make up 5.5% to 8% of the sample. Sample: peripheral blood. All receptors derive from a man aged 18 to 30 with COVID-19, enrolled during active disease.

The chain combines TRBV6-5 with TRBJ2-1, with 7 bases that match TRBD2. This CDR3 has 13 amino acids. The ends lost 6 bases at V and 10 bases at J; junction bases unmatched: 9. CDR1 and CDR2 (germline): MNHEY, SVGAGI. CDR3 sequence: CASSRPGGREQFF. The CDR3 DNA sequence: TGTGCCAGCAGCCGGCCGGGGGGACGGGAGCAGTTCTTC.

This clone came up a few times. V usage is TRBV11-3 and J usage is TRBJ2-7, with 7 bases lining up with TRBD1. Trimming cost V 5 bases and J 3 bases; bases outside gene matches: 1. The CDR3 runs 12 residues. Per germline, CDR1 SGHNT and CDR2 YENEEA. CDR3 sequence reads: CASSGDSYEQYF. CDR3 DNA: TGTGCCAGCAGCGGGGACAGCTACGAGCAGTACTTC.

This clone was detected only once. V usage is TRBV4-3 and J usage is TRBJ2-7, with 12 bases fitting TRBD2. V lost 0 bases, J lost 2 bases, and 17 bases stayed unmatched. The CDR3 runs to 21 residues. Germline V gene sequence: CDR1 LGHNA, CDR2 YSLEER. DNA for the CDR3: TGCGCCAGCAGCCAAGATCTGGTCTATGGGCTAGCGGGAGGGAAGGCCTACGAGCAGTACTTC. It is translated as CASSQDLVYGLAGGKAYEQYF.

The V call is TRBV28, the J call TRBJ1-5; maybe TRBD1 (5 bases). The V end was cut by 1 base, the J end by 7 bases, with 11 bases between. The germline V gene encodes CDR1 MDHEN and CDR2 SYDVKM. The CDR3 is made up of 14 amino acids. CDR3 in amino acids: CASSLSTVGQPQHF. The CDR3 DNA sequence: TGTGCCAGCAGTTTATCGACAGTAGGGCAGCCCCAGCATTTT. Filled out from reference TRBV28 and TRBJ1-5, the complete variable domain reads DVKVTQSSRYLVKRTGEKVFLECVQDMDHENMFWYRQDPGLGLRLIYFSYDVKMKEKGDIPEGYSVSREKKERFSLILESASTNQTSMYLCASSLSTVGQPQHFGDGTRLSIL.

This clone occurred a few times. The chain couples TRBV19 to TRBJ2-1; unclear D gene. Germline V gene sequence: CDR1 LNHDA, CDR2 SQIVND (reference sequence). V was clipped by 5 bases and J by 5 bases, with 16 bases between them. The length of the CDR3 is 15 residues. CDR3 in DNA: TGTGCCAGTAGTCCGAGGTATCTCCGAAACAATGAGCAGTTCTTC. Residues: CASSPRYLRNNEQFF.

This chain links TRBV7-9 with TRBJ2-2; the D is unclear. The germline V gene has CDR1 SEHNR and CDR2 FQNEAQ (reference sequence). V was pared by 2 bases and J by 9 bases, with 10 bases between. CDR3 size: 13 residues. CDR3 sequence reads: CASSLQSSRELFF. The CDR3, as DNA: TGTGCCAGCAGCTTACAATCGAGTCGGGAGCTGTTTTTT. Full variable domain (remainder filled in from reference TRBV7-9 and TRBJ2-2): DTGVSQNPRHKITKRGQNVTFRCDPISEHNRLYWYRQTLGQGPEFLTYFQNEAQLEKSRLLSDRFSAERPKGSFSTLEIQRTEQGDSAMYLCASSLQSSRELFFGEGSRLTVL.

The DNA of the CDR3 is TGTGCCAGCAGCTACCTGTTGGACTCAGTCTCTGGAAACACCATATATTTT. Protein product: CASSYLLDSVSGNTIYF. The chain couples TRBV28 to TRBJ1-3; D remains ambiguous. Germline V CDR1 and CDR2: MDHEN, SYDVKM. The CDR3 sequence is 17 residues long. The ends were cut back, 6 bases at V and 0 bases at J, with 18 bases in the middle.

This chain links TRBV28 with TRBJ2-3; 15 bases align to TRBD2. The V segment lost 7 bases and the J segment 3 bases; nucleotides outside the gene matches: 8. CDR3 size: 17 residues. Germline CDR1 MDHEN, CDR2 SYDVKM. Written as DNA, the CDR3 is TGTGCCAGCACCACGGGACTAGCGGGAGGAAGGACAGATACGCAGTATTTT. Its protein product is CASTTGLAGGRTDTQYF.

The CDR3 nucleotides are TGTGCCAGCAGTCGCCGGGTATGGAACACTGAAGCTTTCTTT. Its protein product is CASSRRVWNTEAFF. The rearrangement joins TRBV27 to TRBJ1-1; D gene unclear. Trimming removed 5 bases from V and 1 base from J, with 11 bases in between. CDR1 and CDR2 (germline): MNHEY, SMNVEV (reference sequence). This CDR3 is 14 amino acids long.